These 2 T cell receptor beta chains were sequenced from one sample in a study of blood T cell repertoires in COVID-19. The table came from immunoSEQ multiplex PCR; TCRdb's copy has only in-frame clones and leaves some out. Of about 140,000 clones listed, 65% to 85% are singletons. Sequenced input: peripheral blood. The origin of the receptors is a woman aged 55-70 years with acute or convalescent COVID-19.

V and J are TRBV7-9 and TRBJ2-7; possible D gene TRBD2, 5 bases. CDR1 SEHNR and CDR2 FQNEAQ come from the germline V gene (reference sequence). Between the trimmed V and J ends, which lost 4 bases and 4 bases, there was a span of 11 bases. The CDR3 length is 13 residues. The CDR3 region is CASSSQERYEQYF. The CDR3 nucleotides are TGTGCCAGCAGCTCGCAGGAGCGGTACGAGCAGTACTTC.

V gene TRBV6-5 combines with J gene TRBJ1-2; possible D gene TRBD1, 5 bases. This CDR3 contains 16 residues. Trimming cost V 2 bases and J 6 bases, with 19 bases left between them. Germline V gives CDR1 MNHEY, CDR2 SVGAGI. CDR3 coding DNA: TGTGCCAGCAGTTACCAGTCCGCGGGGGAGGTTAATGGCTACACCTTC. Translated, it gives CASSYQSAGEVNGYTF.